The subject of this entry is one T cell receptor (beta chain). Many counts were recorded for this clonotype. Its antigen has not been determined. No qualities accompany the bases; no much larger clone lies one base away. The protocol used for the library was emulsion pairing. A second nested PCR with blocking oligos suppressed unpaired genes, then a third nested PCR added Illumina adaptors and barcodes. Each master mix for emulsion RT-PCR held roughly 5,000-260,000 T cells along with C-region, Stepout and V-region primers. The emulsions were generated using the Micellula Emulsion and Purification Kit, and the RT-PCR was run with Qiagen OneStep RT-PCR reagents. Pooled libraries were sequenced on an Illumina MiSeq with paired-end 2 x 250 reads. On the authors' methods: In Galaxy, read pairs were joined and then clipped at the engineered overlap into separate alpha and beta files, and any unclipped reads were discarded. To assign alpha-beta pairs, the researchers used CompleteTCR, a MiTCR-based pipeline that relies on an R script to link chains sharing read cluster identifiers. TCR sequences that were observed only once, about 1-3.2% of the total, were removed as potential sequencing errors. TCRdb cleaned the public reads at Q25 with fastp, built clones with MiXCR and kept in-frame beta chains. Under each unique CDR3 protein, matching rows form one entry showing the most common genes and DNA. The V and J calls here are based on TCRdb, not the publication. This sample lists nearly 40,000 distinct CDR3 sequences; over 40% were detected once. The ten biggest clones cover roughly 60% of the sample.

This entry belongs to a study of T cell repertoires in breast cancer (dated by TCRdb to the mid-2010s). Study-wide context: The study profiled tumors, lymph nodes and peripheral blood lymphocytes from breast cancer patients, plus peripheral blood from healthy control donors. Tumor-free lymph nodes were processed without enzymatic digestion, and Ficoll was used to separate blood samples. Sequencing yielded on average around 500,000 sequences per sample and roughly 10 reads per input cell. Most of the roughly 21 patient tumors analyzed for shared TCRs were ER+/PR+. Controls included nine healthy donors of an age range similar to the patients. After being minced and digested with Liberase and DNase, tumors and tumor-involved lymph nodes were passed through 70-um and 40-um filters. The study reasoned that TCRs shared between breast cancer patients would target shared antigens, given breast cancer's low mutational burden and rare common mutations.

What the research found in general, with its limitations: Some 17 TCR pairs were shared across seven or more patient tumors and were rarely found in control blood, which suggests possible tumor specificity. Discarding singleton TCRs and sampling only part of each tumor may have missed genuine antitumor clones. Emulsion RT-PCR was considered qualitative rather than quantitative, because transcript abundance and primer differences skewed the recovery of clones. Shared TCRs were encoded by various nucleotide sequences, which suggests selection and expansion based on antigen. Compared with tumor-free nodes, tumor-involved sentinel lymph nodes shared about fourfold more TCRs with matched tumor repertoires (about 8.3% versus 1.9%).

To analyze paired alpha-beta TCRs of CD8+ T cells, the study used an expanded emulsion RT-PCR method with primers covering all TCR V genes. Before emulsion RT-PCR, CD8+ T cells were isolated with a CD8 positive selection kit and incubated overnight in 10 IU/mL IL-2. This TCR was sampled from a pool of human donors with breast cancer or a healthy control (not recorded which). Sequencing input: CD8+ T cells.

The DNA sequence is TGTGCCAGCAGTCCCCGGACAGGGAACTATGGCTACACCTTC. It specifies CASSPRTGNYGYTF. Recombination linked TRBV6-1 to TRBJ1-2; 8 bases in between match TRBD1. Trimming accounts for 5 bases at V and 2 bases at J, while the number of junction bases matched to no gene is 4. In the germline V gene, CDR1 corresponds to MNHNS and CDR2 to SASEGT. The cysteine opens and the phenylalanine closes a CDR3 of 14 amino acids. CDR3 DNA only is kept here, 42 bases in frame from base 1.